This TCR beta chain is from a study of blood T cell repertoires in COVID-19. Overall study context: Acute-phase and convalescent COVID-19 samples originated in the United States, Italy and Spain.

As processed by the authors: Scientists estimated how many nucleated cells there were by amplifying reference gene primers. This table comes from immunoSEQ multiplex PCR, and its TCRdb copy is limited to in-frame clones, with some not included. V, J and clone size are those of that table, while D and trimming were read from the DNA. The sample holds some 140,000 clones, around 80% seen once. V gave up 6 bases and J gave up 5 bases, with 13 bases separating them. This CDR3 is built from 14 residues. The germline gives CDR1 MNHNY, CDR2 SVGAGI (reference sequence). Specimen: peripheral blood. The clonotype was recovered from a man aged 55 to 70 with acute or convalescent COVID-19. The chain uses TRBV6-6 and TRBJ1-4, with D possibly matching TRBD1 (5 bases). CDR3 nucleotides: TGTGCCAGCAGAATCAGGGAGGCCAATGAAAAACTGTTTTTT. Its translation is CASRIREANEKLFF.